This TCR beta chain appears in the sequencing data of a study of Tregs in tolerant kidney transplant recipients (dated by TCRdb to the late 2010s). About the full investigation: TCRbeta sequencing was used in the study to identify donor-specific regulatory T cells before combined kidney and bone marrow transplantation, and the identified cells were then tracked after transplant.

Transplants used related donors with nonmyeloablative bone marrow transplantation; mixed chimerism was transient in the human trials. Unstimulated Tregs (CD4+CD25+CD127-), CD4+ non-Tregs (CD4+CD25-), CD4 and CD8 cells were FACS-sorted from thawed PBMCs. The patients were a handful of recipients of combined kidney and bone marrow transplants from the ITN036ST trial, and samples were available only from these trial subjects. Healthy control blood was processed to PBMCs with a Ficoll density gradient and then cryopreserved, whereas patient PBMCs were collected both before and after transplant. For this clone: The target of this receptor is not known. Qualities for individual bases were not recorded, and no much larger clone is one base off.

The study at large found these results: Donor-specific Treg expansion was found to exceed global Treg expansion in tolerant patients, suggesting antigen-driven rather than nonspecific expansion. Although technical replication error seemed to be minimal, the question of biological reproducibility was not addressed directly. For some patients the PCR primers changed over time, which made it impossible to compare the samples from those patients at the nucleotide level. Expanding Tregs with activated donor B cells appeared to identify the most biologically relevant and donor-specific TCRbeta repertoire. Because the study included only a small number of patients, the results must be confirmed in larger populations and under other immunosuppression protocols.

The germline V gene gives CDR1 as SGHRS and CDR2 as YFSETQ. From V the trimming removes 5 bases and from J it removes 4 bases, while the gene matches leave 4 bases of the junction unaccounted for. The CDR3 starts with the cysteine, ends with the phenylalanine, and has 14 residues. The DNA shown is the 42-base CDR3, in frame from base 1. For TCRbeta CDR3 sequencing, genomic DNA from the sorted cells was extracted using the QIAGEN DNeasy Blood and Tissue Kit. High-throughput TCRbeta CDR3 sequencing, including PCR amplification with bias correction and internal controls, was performed commercially through immunoSEQ. The original methods were these. Unique productive TCRbeta sequences were defined by CDR3 nucleotide sequence when primers matched and otherwise by CDR3 amino acid sequence together with Vbeta and Jbeta genes. To correct sorting error, sequences shared between sorted populations at a frequency ratio of 2:1 or less were removed; the rest were assigned to the higher population. A sequence was defined as donor-reactive if the sequence was expanded at least 5-fold in CFSE-low cells compared with unstimulated cells and had a frequency of at least 0.01% in CFSE-low cells. Repertoire divergence was quantified by Jensen-Shannon divergence calculated from the top 100 TCRbeta sequences ranked by frequency. For any sample with multiple sequencing runs, sorting error was corrected in each run separately before the runs were pooled. What TCRdb holds here is the immuneACCESS table cut down to in-frame rearrangements. Part of the clones is not present; checked against another copy, under half of the missing clones reflect an unresolved V gene, and the others are unexplained. The V and J calls and clone size were taken over from that table, and D and trimming were inferred from the DNA. The table for this sample lists about 81,000 clones; roughly nine tenths of them were counted only once. The top ten clones comprise 1.6% of the sample.

Recombination joined TRBV5-1 with TRBJ2-5, with TRBD2 matching 11 junction bases. The source is a human patient who received a combined kidney and bone marrow transplant. A transplant means some T cells may be of graft donor rather than patient origin. The sequences come from CD4+ T cells from blood (PBMCs), collected 24 months after the transplant. The sequence in DNA is TGCGCCAGCAGGTTAGCGGGAGGGCCAGAGACCCAGTACTTC. Protein translation: CASRLAGGPETQYF. The full variable domain, completed from the reference TRBV5-1 and TRBJ2-5 proteins outside the CDR3, reads KAGVTQTPRYLIKTRGQQVTLSCSPISGHRSVSWYQQTPGQGLQFLFEYFSETQRNKGNFPGRFSGRQFSNSRSEMNVSTLELGDSALYLCASRLAGGPETQYFGPGTRLLVL.